The subject of this entry is one T cell receptor beta chain. The data derive from a study of T cell changes during pregnancy in multiple sclerosis. Data came from immunoSEQ multiplex PCR; TCRdb stores just in-frame clones and leaves some out. Counted here are 33,000 or so clones, roughly 90% occurring once; the ten biggest clones make up over 5%. The clonotype was recovered from a female donor with multiple sclerosis, enrolled in a pregnancy study. The sample was CD8+ T cells from peripheral blood mononuclear cells, taken in the second trimester of pregnancy.

CDR3 nucleotide sequence: TGTGCCAGCCGGGGGTCTGGGGCCAACGTCCTGACTTTC. It translates to CASRGSGANVLTF. The rearrangement joins TRBV7-2 to TRBJ2-6, with a possible D match to TRBD2 (6 bases). Trimming took 8 bases from V and 1 from J, leaving 6 bases between them. The CDR3 totals 13 residues. Germline V gene data show CDR1 as SGHTA and CDR2 as FQGNSA.